This T cell receptor beta chain was sequenced for a study of shared clonotypes between healthy human individuals. Under the authors' procedure: From ImmunoSEQ came sequences covering only the junction and carrying no quality scores, so filtering differed. The data were produced by immunoSEQ multiplex PCR, yet TCRdb's version contains in-frame clones alone and is incomplete. The V and J calls and the clone size are those of that table, but D and trimming were determined from the DNA. Of fewer than 850,000 clones in the sample, roughly 96% were seen once. CDR1 is MNHEY, CDR2 SVGAGI, per germline. This CDR3 spans 15 amino acids. Trimming stripped 0 bases from V and 3 bases from J, with 12 bases between. Study conclusions and caveats: Having only a few donors restricted how much genetic and exposure-history diversity was captured.

With regard to this clone: Its antigen is as yet unknown.

CD45RO-negative, CCR7-positively selected cells formed the naive CD8 fraction, excluding terminally differentiated effector memory CD45RA+ cells. The receptor was isolated from a young man in good health. The chain joins TRBV6-5 to TRBJ2-7; D not certain. The sequencing input was naive CD8+ T cells sorted from blood. In nucleotides, the CDR3 is TGTGCCAGCAGTTACTCGATGGGCTCCTTCTACGAGCAGTACTTC. It yields the protein CASSYSMGSFYEQYF.